These T cell receptor beta chains were read from a single sample in a study of control samples from healthy donors and cancer patients. Data came from immunoSEQ multiplex PCR; TCRdb stores just in-frame clones and leaves some out. The repertoire has approximately 110,000 clones, 91% of them found once; the top ten carry 7.8%. Sample: blood. Every receptor here comes from a woman under 30 in good health. Each CDR3 is given with its conserved first and last residue. The D gene is left open where the match is weak. Clone size, where shown, is once, few, many, or a class for clones that have expanded.

D gene	V gene	CDR3 length	J gene	clone size	CDR3 protein	CDR3 DNA
TRBD1	TRBV7-9	16	TRBJ1-1	.	CASSLPITGGVTEAFF	TGTGCCAGCAGCTTACCAATCACAGGGGGAGTAACTGAAGCTTTCTTT
.	TRBV24-1	16	TRBJ1-2	.	CATSDSNAVVGYGYTF	TGTGCCACCAGTGATTCGAACGCCGTGGTTGGCTATGGCTACACCTTC
.	TRBV9	16	TRBJ1-2	few	CASSVDRGEGYYGYTF	TGTGCCAGCAGCGTAGACCGAGGTGAGGGGTACTATGGCTACACCTTC
TRBD1	TRBV29-1	15	TRBJ2-3	.	CSVEPRDRGQYTQYF	TGCAGCGTTGAACCCCGGGACAGGGGTCAATATACGCAGTATTTT
.	TRBV28	11	TRBJ1-4	.	CASSFGEKLFF	TGTGCCAGCAGTTTTGGGGAAAAACTGTTTTTT
.	TRBV28	18	TRBJ2-2	.	CASSLPTPGGWNTGELFF	TGTGCCAGCAGTTTACCTACCCCCGGGGGCTGGAACACCGGGGAGCTGTTTTTT
.	TRBV5-6	11	TRBJ1-1	.	CASSGAYEAFF	TGTGCCAGCAGCGGGGCGTATGAAGCTTTCTTT
.	TRBV28	13	TRBJ1-2	.	CASSLGGNYGYTF	TGTGCCAGCAGTTTAGGAGGGAACTATGGCTACACCTTC
.	TRBV7-8	13	TRBJ2-1	once	CASSLVSDNEQFF	TGTGCCAGCAGCTTAGTCTCGGACAATGAGCAGTTCTTC
.	TRBV6-4	15	TRBJ2-1	.	CASSEEPTSYNEQFF	TGTGCCAGCAGTGAAGAGCCGACCTCCTACAATGAGCAGTTCTTC
.	TRBV7-6	19	TRBJ2-6	.	CASSLAPGGLNSGANVLTF	TGTGCCAGCAGCTTAGCGCCCGGGGGCCTCAACTCTGGGGCCAACGTCCTGACTTTC
.	TRBV6-5	14	TRBJ1-1	.	CASRYITGPTEAFF	TGTGCCAGCAGATACATTACAGGCCCCACTGAAGCTTTCTTT
.	TRBV9	18	TRBJ1-6	.	CASSVGRQGKGTNSPLHF	TGTGCCAGCAGCGTAGGACGTCAGGGGAAAGGTACTAATTCACCCCTCCACTTT
TRBD1	TRBV5-1	16	TRBJ2-1	.	CASSLEGTGGWGEQFF	TGCGCCAGCAGCTTGGAAGGGACAGGGGGCTGGGGTGAGCAGTTCTTC
.	TRBV18	11	TRBJ2-5	.	CASSPRETQYF	TGTGCCAGCTCACCAAGAGAGACCCAGTACTTC
.	TRBV7-9	14	TRBJ1-1	.	CASSRTPGNTEAFF	TGTGCCAGCAGCCGGACACCCGGAAACACTGAAGCTTTCTTT
.	TRBV27	15	TRBJ2-1	.	CASSSQGSSYNEQFF	TGTGCCAGCAGTTCTCAGGGGTCCTCCTACAATGAGCAGTTCTTC
.	TRBV5-6	19	TRBJ1-1	once	CASSSTAWQGIWEGAEAFF	TGTGCCAGCAGCTCGACAGCTTGGCAGGGAATTTGGGAAGGAGCTGAAGCTTTCTTT
.	TRBV7-2	12	TRBJ1-5	few	CASSYRNQPQHF	TGTGCCAGCAGCTACCGCAATCAGCCCCAGCATTTT
.	TRBV18	17	TRBJ2-5	.	CASSPNLGGRYQETQYF	TGTGCCAGCTCCCCTAATCTCGGGGGCCGGTACCAAGAGACCCAGTACTTC
TRBD2	TRBV3-1/TRBV3-2	15	TRBJ2-7	.	CASSQRLAGDYEQYF	TGTGCCAGCAGCCAGCGACTAGCGGGAGACTACGAGCAGTACTTC
.	TRBV28	14	TRBJ1-3	.	CVSRGGLSGNTIYF	TGTGTCAGCCGAGGGGGGCTATCTGGAAACACCATATATTTT
TRBD1	TRBV5-1	15	TRBJ1-1	.	CASSLTGARNTEAFF	TGCGCCAGCAGCTTGACAGGGGCTAGGAACACTGAAGCTTTCTTT
.	TRBV9	14	TRBJ2-3	.	CASSVDPTKDTQYF	TGTGCCAGCAGCGTAGATCCAACTAAAGATACGCAGTATTTT
.	TRBV28	16	TRBJ2-1	.	CASSLGWDGSYNEQFF	TGTGCCAGCAGTTTAGGGTGGGACGGGTCCTACAATGAGCAGTTCTTC
.	TRBV6-2/TRBV6-3	16	TRBJ1-1	.	CASSLPSWRTNTEAFF	TGTGCCAGCAGCCTCCCCTCGTGGCGGACGAACACTGAAGCTTTCTTT
.	TRBV6-5	16	TRBJ2-2	.	CASSLTGTGNTGELFF	TGTGCCAGCAGTTTAACCGGGACTGGAAACACCGGGGAGCTGTTTTTT
TRBD1	TRBV30	14	TRBJ2-3	.	CACGQGLSTDTQYF	TGTGCCTGCGGACAGGGGCTTAGCACAGATACGCAGTATTTT
TRBD1	TRBV4-3	20	TRBJ2-3	.	CASSQDTGGTGGSSTDTQYF	TGCGCCAGCAGCCAAGATACGGGCGGGACAGGGGGTTCAAGCACAGATACGCAGTATTTT
.	TRBV30	12	TRBJ2-7	few	CAWSWGAYEQYF	TGTGCCTGGAGTTGGGGAGCCTACGAGCAGTACTTC
TRBD1	TRBV12-5	16	TRBJ2-5	once	CASGLGQQGRGETQYF	TGTGCTAGTGGTTTGGGACAACAGGGGCGAGGAGAGACCCAGTACTTC
TRBD1	TRBV6-6	15	TRBJ1-2	once	CASFETGVRGYGYTF	TGTGCCAGTTTCGAGACAGGGGTTAGAGGCTATGGCTACACCTTC
TRBD2	TRBV28	15	TRBJ2-7	.	CASSLQGLAGEEQYF	TGTGCCAGCAGTTTACAGGGACTAGCGGGAGAAGAGCAGTACTTC
TRBD1	TRBV5-1	16	TRBJ1-1	.	CASSRTRTGFNTEAFF	TGCGCCAGCAGCCGAACTCGGACAGGATTCAACACTGAAGCTTTCTTT
.	TRBV19	12	TRBJ1-1	.	CASLGRATEAFF	TGTGCCAGCCTCGGGAGGGCCACTGAAGCTTTCTTT
.	TRBV6-2/TRBV6-3	11	TRBJ1-2	.	CASSPGSGYTF	TGTGCCAGCAGCCCCGGCTCTGGCTACACCTTC
TRBD2	TRBV25-1	16	TRBJ2-1	.	CASSGWTSGSYNEQFF	TGTGCCAGCAGTGGTTGGACTAGCGGTTCCTACAATGAGCAGTTCTTC
.	TRBV5-1	13	TRBJ1-1	.	CASSFLGDTEAFF	TGCGCCAGCAGCTTTCTCGGGGACACTGAAGCTTTCTTT
.	TRBV28	14	TRBJ1-1	.	CASGETGLPEEAFF	TGTGCCAGCGGGGAGACAGGCCTACCAGAGGAAGCTTTCTTT
.	TRBV10-2	15	TRBJ2-3	.	CASSESTVPTDTQYF	TGCGCCAGCAGTGAGTCGACAGTTCCCACAGATACGCAGTATTTT